This section outlines one T cell receptor (beta chain) sequence together with its context. Methods used by the authors: Reference gene primer amplification gave nucleated cell count estimates. Here immunoSEQ multiplex PCR was the method, and the copy in TCRdb shows in-frame clones only, minus some. Clonal size and the V and J genes are those of that table, whereas D and trimming came from the DNA. This sample has fewer than 200,000 clones, with 70% to 90% found just once. This specimen belongs to a study of blood T cell repertoires in COVID-19. Whole-study context: Spain, Italy and the United States supplied samples that represented acute and convalescent COVID-19. PBMCs, B-cell-depleted T cells, or T cells provided the cDNA or gDNA that made up the material.

Sequenced: peripheral blood. The TCR sequence derives from a middle-aged man with active or convalescent COVID-19.

DNA for the CDR3: TGTGCCAGCAGCCTCATAGGACAGTCCTACGAGCAGTACTTC. It specifies CASSLIGQSYEQYF. The chain recombines TRBV7-9 with TRBJ2-7; the D gene is possibly TRBD1 (6 bases). This CDR3 has 14 residues. V gave up 5 bases and J gave up 1 base, with 12 bases separating them. Germline CDR1 is SEHNR and CDR2 is FQNEAQ (reference sequence).